The rows below give T cell receptor beta chains drawn from one sample of a study of naive and memory T cell subsets. TCRdb itself ran the UMI-ligation and nested PCR reads through MiXCR, one entry per CDR3 protein. This sample has over 100,000 distinct CDR3 sequences; 14% occur once, and the top ten carry about 3%. Sequencing used naive CD8+ T cells from blood. These receptors all stem from a human donor in good health. CDR3s leave out the opening cysteine and the closing phenylalanine or tryptophan.

j_gene: TRBJ2-1; v_gene: TRBV29-1; CDR3aa: SVEDARGVGREDEQF
j_gene: TRBJ2-7; v_gene: TRBV30; CDR3aa: AWSGQKAGEQY
j_gene: TRBJ2-1; v_gene: TRBV9; CDR3aa: ASSVIGQGYSDEQF
j_gene: TRBJ2-7; v_gene: TRBV7-9; CDR3aa: ASGPPGLAYEQY
j_gene: TRBJ2-5; v_gene: TRBV13; CDR3aa: ASSGQGGETQY
j_gene: TRBJ2-6; v_gene: TRBV2; CDR3aa: ASRGLRSFSGANVLT
j_gene: TRBJ2-7; v_gene: TRBV12-3/TRBV12-4; CDR3aa: ASSKGDRQYEQY
j_gene: TRBJ2-2; v_gene: TRBV6-4; CDR3aa: ASSDMTGELF
j_gene: TRBJ2-7; v_gene: TRBV4-2; CDR3aa: ASRTGTGSYEQY
j_gene: TRBJ2-1; v_gene: TRBV6-4; CDR3aa: TSSDLNGRLSEQF
j_gene: TRBJ2-7; v_gene: TRBV27; CDR3aa: ASSLSIGELAYEQY
j_gene: TRBJ2-2; v_gene: TRBV29-1; CDR3aa: SVETGLNTGELF
j_gene: TRBJ1-5; v_gene: TRBV20-1; CDR3aa: SAKYLEGPELNQPQH
j_gene: TRBJ2-3; v_gene: TRBV27; CDR3aa: ASTTLVGADYEY
j_gene: TRBJ2-7; v_gene: TRBV29-1; CDR3aa: SVTGTVNYEQY
j_gene: TRBJ1-1; v_gene: TRBV27; CDR3aa: ASSLRGYGFDTEAF
j_gene: TRBJ2-7; v_gene: TRBV29-1; CDR3aa: SVAAAGTGVSYEQY
j_gene: TRBJ2-1; v_gene: TRBV7-2; CDR3aa: ASSLARGGGWPYNEQF
j_gene: TRBJ2-7; v_gene: TRBV28; CDR3aa: ASTAGQPYEQY
j_gene: TRBJ1-1; v_gene: TRBV11-2; CDR3aa: ASSLGIRDTEAF
j_gene: TRBJ2-1; v_gene: TRBV12-3/TRBV12-4; CDR3aa: ASSQASGRVAV
j_gene: TRBJ1-1; v_gene: TRBV7-9; CDR3aa: ASSLAQGRNTEAF
j_gene: TRBJ1-5; v_gene: TRBV12-3/TRBV12-4; CDR3aa: ASRGQGVQPQH
j_gene: TRBJ2-7; v_gene: TRBV12-3/TRBV12-4; CDR3aa: ASNGQGGSEQY
j_gene: TRBJ2-7; v_gene: TRBV29-1; CDR3aa: SASGTATYEQY
j_gene: TRBJ2-5; v_gene: TRBV12-3/TRBV12-4; CDR3aa: ASTPGLAEETQY
j_gene: TRBJ1-1; v_gene: TRBV2; CDR3aa: ASSEYGTGEAF
j_gene: TRBJ2-1; v_gene: TRBV19; CDR3aa: ASSPGGIEQF
j_gene: TRBJ2-7; v_gene: TRBV24-1; CDR3aa: ATSDSRTGANYEQY
j_gene: TRBJ2-1; v_gene: TRBV12-3/TRBV12-4; CDR3aa: ASSLTSGGYNEQF
j_gene: TRBJ2-5; v_gene: TRBV12-3/TRBV12-4; CDR3aa: ASSYRDRGNQETQY
j_gene: TRBJ2-3; v_gene: TRBV4-2; CDR3aa: ASSQGGGRAPTDTQY
j_gene: TRBJ1-1; v_gene: TRBV27; CDR3aa: ASSFGQGAEAF
j_gene: TRBJ1-2; v_gene: TRBV25-1; CDR3aa: ATQGSGYT
j_gene: TRBJ2-2; v_gene: TRBV4-1; CDR3aa: ASSQSKIRTWDTGELF
j_gene: TRBJ2-7; v_gene: TRBV7-9; CDR3aa: ASNPVTYEQY
j_gene: TRBJ1-1; v_gene: TRBV20-1; CDR3aa: SAREGRRMNTEAF
j_gene: TRBJ1-5; v_gene: TRBV28; CDR3aa: ASSGALGGSGVEAGNQPQH
j_gene: TRBJ2-3; v_gene: TRBV9; CDR3aa: ASSAEGEVGDTQY
j_gene: TRBJ2-5; v_gene: TRBV7-8; CDR3aa: ASSSSWTRSDGGETQY
j_gene: TRBJ1-1; v_gene: TRBV4-2; CDR3aa: ASSQHFNAEAF
j_gene: TRBJ2-7; v_gene: TRBV7-2; CDR3aa: ASSRTGAEQY
j_gene: TRBJ2-7; v_gene: TRBV24-1; CDR3aa: ADGTDKKYEQY
j_gene: TRBJ1-2; v_gene: TRBV12-3/TRBV12-4; CDR3aa: ASSGYPVRDGYT
j_gene: TRBJ2-7; v_gene: TRBV5-1; CDR3aa: ASSLANEQY
j_gene: TRBJ2-7; v_gene: TRBV20-1; CDR3aa: SARLMPSTLFDEQY
j_gene: TRBJ2-6; v_gene: TRBV9; CDR3aa: ASSERTGPASGANVLT
j_gene: TRBJ1-5; v_gene: TRBV28; CDR3aa: ASSKGTGNQPQH
j_gene: TRBJ2-3; v_gene: TRBV27; CDR3aa: ASGRDREYSTDTQY
j_gene: TRBJ1-2; v_gene: TRBV7-9; CDR3aa: ASSLADRRAGGYT
j_gene: TRBJ1-3; v_gene: TRBV27; CDR3aa: ASSLTAIGNTIY
j_gene: TRBJ2-4; v_gene: TRBV2; CDR3aa: ASRPGETKNIQY
j_gene: TRBJ1-1; v_gene: TRBV12-3/TRBV12-4; CDR3aa: ASRGQGGTEAF
j_gene: TRBJ2-5; v_gene: TRBV6-2/TRBV6-3; CDR3aa: ASSYSSSGKWETQY
j_gene: TRBJ2-7; v_gene: TRBV12-5; CDR3aa: ASGFGASYEQY
j_gene: TRBJ2-7; v_gene: TRBV20-1; CDR3aa: SARTSGSHEQY
j_gene: TRBJ2-5; v_gene: TRBV30; CDR3aa: ACRGRTQY
j_gene: TRBJ1-5; v_gene: TRBV19; CDR3aa: ASSIYRGDQPQH
j_gene: TRBJ2-5; v_gene: TRBV7-9; CDR3aa: ASSLAVITETQY
j_gene: TRBJ1-1; v_gene: TRBV29-1; CDR3aa: SVEVPTEAF